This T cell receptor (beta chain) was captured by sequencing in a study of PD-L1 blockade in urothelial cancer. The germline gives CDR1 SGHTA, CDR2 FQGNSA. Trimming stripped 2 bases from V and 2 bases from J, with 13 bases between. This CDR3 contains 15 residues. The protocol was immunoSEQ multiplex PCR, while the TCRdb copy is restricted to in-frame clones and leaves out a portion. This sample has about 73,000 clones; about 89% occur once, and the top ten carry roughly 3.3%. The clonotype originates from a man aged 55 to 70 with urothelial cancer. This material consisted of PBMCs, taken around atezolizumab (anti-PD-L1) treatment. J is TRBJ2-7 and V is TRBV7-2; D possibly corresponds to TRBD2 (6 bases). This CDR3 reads CASSLTQGGAYEQYF. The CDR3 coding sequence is TGTGCCAGCAGCTTAACCCAGGGAGGTGCCTACGAGCAGTACTTC.